This T cell receptor (beta chain) was sequenced during a study of T cell repertoires in cytomegalovirus infection. Study-wide context: HLA-B-restricted CMV epitopes that are well studied, plus recently identified HLA-C-restricted ones, were used by the study. It can be stated that public TCR beta signatures indicated CMV infection as well as a matching HLA type.

As regards this clonotype: Its target is not known. This may arise from a read error, as a much more abundant clone is one base away.

TCRdb called the reads again in MiXCR, with one record for every CDR3 protein. The sample lists approximately 1,000,000 distinct CDR3 sequences, under 40% occurring once. The CDR3 totals 14 residues. Germline V gene data show CDR1 as SGHVS and CDR2 as FQNEAQ. General study results and limits: HLA-C-restricted CMV clonotypes gave the most frequent clonotype in two of eight donors.

This specimen was cultured CD8+ T cells from PBMCs, taken from culture after CMV antigen stimulation. This sequence joins TRBV7-8 and TRBJ2-6; TRBD1 might be the D (6 bases). This clonotype was obtained from a human donor in good health (CMV status not recorded). Some clones in this sample may be carry-over from other donors' samples. CDR3 region: CVSSPGAGANVLTF. The CDR3 nucleotides are TGTGTCAGCAGCCCAGGGGCTGGGGCCAACGTCCTGACTTTC.